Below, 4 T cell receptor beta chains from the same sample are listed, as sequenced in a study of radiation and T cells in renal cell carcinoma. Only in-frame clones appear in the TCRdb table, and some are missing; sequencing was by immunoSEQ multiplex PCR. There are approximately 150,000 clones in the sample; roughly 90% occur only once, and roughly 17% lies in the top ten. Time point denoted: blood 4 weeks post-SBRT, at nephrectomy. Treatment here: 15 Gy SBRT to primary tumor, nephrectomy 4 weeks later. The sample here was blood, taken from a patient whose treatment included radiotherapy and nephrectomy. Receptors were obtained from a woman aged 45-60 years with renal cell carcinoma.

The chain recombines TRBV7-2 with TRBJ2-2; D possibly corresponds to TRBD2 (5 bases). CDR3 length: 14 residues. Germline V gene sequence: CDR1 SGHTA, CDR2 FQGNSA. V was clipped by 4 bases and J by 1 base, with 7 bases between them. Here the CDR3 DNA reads TGTGCCAGCAGCTCCGGACTGAACACCGGGGAGCTGTTTTTT. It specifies CASSSGLNTGELFF.

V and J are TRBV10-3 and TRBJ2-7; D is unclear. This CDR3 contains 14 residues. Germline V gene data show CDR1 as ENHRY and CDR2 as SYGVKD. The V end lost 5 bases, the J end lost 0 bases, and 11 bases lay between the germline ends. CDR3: CAISPRGTSYEQYF. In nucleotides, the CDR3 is TGTGCCATCAGTCCTAGAGGTACCTCCTACGAGCAGTACTTC.

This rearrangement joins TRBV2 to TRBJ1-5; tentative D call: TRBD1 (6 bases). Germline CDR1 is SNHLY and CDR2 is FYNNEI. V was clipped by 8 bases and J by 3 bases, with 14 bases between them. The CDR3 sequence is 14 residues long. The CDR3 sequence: CASQRQGINQPQHF. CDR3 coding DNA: TGTGCCAGCCAGCGGCAGGGGATCAATCAGCCCCAGCATTTT.

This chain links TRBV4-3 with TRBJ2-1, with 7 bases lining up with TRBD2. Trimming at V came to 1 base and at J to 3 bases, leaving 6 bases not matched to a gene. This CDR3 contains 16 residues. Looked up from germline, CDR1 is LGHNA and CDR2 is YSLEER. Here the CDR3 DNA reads TGCGCCAGCAGCCAAGGTACGGGAGGTTTCTACAATGAGCAGTTCTTC. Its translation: CASSQGTGGFYNEQFF.